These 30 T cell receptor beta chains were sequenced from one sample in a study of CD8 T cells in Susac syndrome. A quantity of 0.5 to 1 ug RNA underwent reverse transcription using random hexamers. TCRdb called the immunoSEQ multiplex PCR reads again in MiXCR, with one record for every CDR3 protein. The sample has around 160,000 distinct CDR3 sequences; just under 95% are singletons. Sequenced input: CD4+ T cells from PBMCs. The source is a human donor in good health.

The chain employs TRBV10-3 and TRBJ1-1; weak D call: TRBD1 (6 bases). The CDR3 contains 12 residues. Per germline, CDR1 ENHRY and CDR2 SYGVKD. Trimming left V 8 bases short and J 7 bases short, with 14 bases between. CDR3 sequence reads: CAISDSRYEAFF. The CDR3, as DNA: TGTGCCATCTCGGACAGCCGTTATGAAGCTTTCTTT.

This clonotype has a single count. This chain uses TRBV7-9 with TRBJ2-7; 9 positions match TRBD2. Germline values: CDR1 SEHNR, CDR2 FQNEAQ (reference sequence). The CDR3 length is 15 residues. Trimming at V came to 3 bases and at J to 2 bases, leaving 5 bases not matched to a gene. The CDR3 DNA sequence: TGTGCCAGCAGCTTTAGCGGGGGAGTTCCCTACGAGCAGTACTTC. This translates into CASSFSGGVPYEQYF.

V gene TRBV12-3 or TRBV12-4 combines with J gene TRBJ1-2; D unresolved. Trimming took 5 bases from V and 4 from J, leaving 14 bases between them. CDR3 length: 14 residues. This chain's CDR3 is CASSPTQSTYGYTF. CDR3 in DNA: TGTGCCAGCAGTCCGACGCAGTCTACCTATGGCTACACCTTC.

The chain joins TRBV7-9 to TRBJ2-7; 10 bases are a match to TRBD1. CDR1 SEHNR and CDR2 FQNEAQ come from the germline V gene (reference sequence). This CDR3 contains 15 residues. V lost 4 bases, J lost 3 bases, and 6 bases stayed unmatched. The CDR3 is CASSSPGQGIYEQYF. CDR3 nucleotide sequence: TGTGCCAGCAGCTCACCGGGACAGGGGATCTACGAGCAGTACTTC. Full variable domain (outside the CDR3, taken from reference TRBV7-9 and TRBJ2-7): DTGVSQNPRHKITKRGQNVTFRCDPISEHNRLYWYRQTLGQGPEFLTYFQNEAQLEKSRLLSDRFSAERPKGSFSTLEIQRTEQGDSAMYLCASSSPGQGIYEQYFGPGTRLTVT.

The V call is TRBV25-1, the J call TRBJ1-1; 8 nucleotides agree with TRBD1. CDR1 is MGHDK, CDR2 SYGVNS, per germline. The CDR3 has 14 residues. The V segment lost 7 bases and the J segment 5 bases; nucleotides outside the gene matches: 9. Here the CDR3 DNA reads TGTGCCAGCACTACCAGGACAGGGCGAACTGAAGCTTTCTTT. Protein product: CASTTRTGRTEAFF.

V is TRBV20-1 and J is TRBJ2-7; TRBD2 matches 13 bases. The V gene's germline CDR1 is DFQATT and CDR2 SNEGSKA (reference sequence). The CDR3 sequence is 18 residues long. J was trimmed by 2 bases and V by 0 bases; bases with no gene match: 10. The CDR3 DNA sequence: TGCAGTGCTAGAGATCTCCGGGGACTAGCGGGGAACCCCTACGAGCAGTACTTC. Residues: CSARDLRGLAGNPYEQYF.

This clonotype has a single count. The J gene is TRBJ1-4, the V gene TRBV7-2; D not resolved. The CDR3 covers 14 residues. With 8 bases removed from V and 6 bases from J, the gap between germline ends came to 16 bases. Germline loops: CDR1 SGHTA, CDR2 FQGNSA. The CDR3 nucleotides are TGTGCCAGCGGGGAGGGAGGGATCGATGAAAAACTGTTTTTT. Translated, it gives CASGEGGIDEKLFF. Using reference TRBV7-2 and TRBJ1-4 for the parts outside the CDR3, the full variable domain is GAGVSQSPSNKVTEKGKDVELRCDPISGHTALYWYRQSLGQGLEFLIYFQGNSAPDKSGLPSDRFSAERTGGSVSTLTIQRTQQEDSAVYLCASGEGGIDEKLFFGSGTQLSVL.

The CDR3 reads CASSLRGQANTGELFF. Written as DNA, the CDR3 is TGTGCCAGCAGCTTAAGGGGACAAGCGAACACCGGGGAGCTGTTTTTT. The chain has TRBV7-9 and TRBJ2-2, with a possible D match to TRBD1 (6 bases). V gave up 2 bases and J gave up 0 bases, with 10 bases separating them. The CDR3 extends over 16 amino acids. In germline, CDR1 is SEHNR, CDR2 FQNEAQ (reference sequence).

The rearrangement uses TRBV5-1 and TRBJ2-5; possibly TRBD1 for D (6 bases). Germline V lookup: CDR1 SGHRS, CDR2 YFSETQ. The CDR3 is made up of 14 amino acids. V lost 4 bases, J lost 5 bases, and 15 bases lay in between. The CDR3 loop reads CASSRTASSETQYF. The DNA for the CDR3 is TGCGCCAGCAGCCGGACAGCCTCTAGTGAGACCCAGTACTTC. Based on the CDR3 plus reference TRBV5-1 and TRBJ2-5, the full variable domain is KAGVTQTPRYLIKTRGQQVTLSCSPISGHRSVSWYQQTPGQGLQFLFEYFSETQRNKGNFPGRFSGRQFSNSRSEMNVSTLELGDSALYLCASSRTASSETQYFGPGTRLLVL.

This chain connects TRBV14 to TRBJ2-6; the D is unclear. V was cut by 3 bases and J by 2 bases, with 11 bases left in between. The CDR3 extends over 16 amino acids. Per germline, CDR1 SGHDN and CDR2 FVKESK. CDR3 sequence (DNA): TGTGCCAGCAGCCATCTACAGACGGCTGGGGCCAACGTCCTGACTTTC. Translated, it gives CASSHLQTAGANVLTF.

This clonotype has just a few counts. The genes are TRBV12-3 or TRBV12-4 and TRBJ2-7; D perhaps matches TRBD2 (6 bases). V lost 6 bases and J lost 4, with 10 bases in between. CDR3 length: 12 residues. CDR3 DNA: TGTGCCAGCAGCACCGGGACTTACGAGCAGTACTTC. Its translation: CASSTGTYEQYF.

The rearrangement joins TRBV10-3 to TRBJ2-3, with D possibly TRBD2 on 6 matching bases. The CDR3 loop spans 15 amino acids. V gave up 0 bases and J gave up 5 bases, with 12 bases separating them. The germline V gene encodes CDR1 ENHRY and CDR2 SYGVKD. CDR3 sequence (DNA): TGTGCCATCAGTGAGTCGACCGGGGGTGGAGATACGCAGTATTTT. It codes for CAISESTGGGDTQYF.

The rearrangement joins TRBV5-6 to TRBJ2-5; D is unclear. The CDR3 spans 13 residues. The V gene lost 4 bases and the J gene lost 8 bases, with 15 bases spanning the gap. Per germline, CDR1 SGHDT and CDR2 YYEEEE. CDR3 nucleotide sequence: TGTGCCAGCAGCGAGGTCCCACTGAGAACCCAGTACTTC. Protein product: CASSEVPLRTQYF.

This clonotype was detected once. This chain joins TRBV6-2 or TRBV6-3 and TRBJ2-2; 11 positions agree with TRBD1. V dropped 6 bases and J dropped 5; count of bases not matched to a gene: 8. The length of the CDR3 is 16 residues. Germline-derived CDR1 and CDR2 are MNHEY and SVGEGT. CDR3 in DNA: TGTGCCAGCAGCTCCACCGGGACAGGGGGAACCGGGGAGCTGTTTTTT. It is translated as CASSSTGTGGTGELFF.

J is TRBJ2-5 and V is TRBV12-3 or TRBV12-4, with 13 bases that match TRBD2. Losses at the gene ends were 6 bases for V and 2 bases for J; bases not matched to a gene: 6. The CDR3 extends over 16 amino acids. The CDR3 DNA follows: TGTGCCAGCAGGACCGGGACTAGCGGGACACAAGAGACCCAGTACTTC. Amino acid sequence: CASRTGTSGTQETQYF.

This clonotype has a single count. The CDR3 here is CASSSVGTHTDTQYF. The CDR3 DNA reads as TGTGCCAGCAGTTCGGTGGGGACCCACACAGATACGCAGTATTTT. This chain joins TRBV12-3 or TRBV12-4 and TRBJ2-3, with D perhaps given as TRBD1 or TRBD2 (5 bases each). The V gene lost 4 bases and the J gene lost 2 bases, with 13 bases spanning the gap. There are 15 residues in the CDR3.

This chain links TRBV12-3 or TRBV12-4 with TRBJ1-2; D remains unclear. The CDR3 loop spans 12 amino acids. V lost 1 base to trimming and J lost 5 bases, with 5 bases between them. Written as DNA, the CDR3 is TGTGCCAGCAGTTTAGTGCAGTATGGCTACACCTTC. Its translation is CASSLVQYGYTF.

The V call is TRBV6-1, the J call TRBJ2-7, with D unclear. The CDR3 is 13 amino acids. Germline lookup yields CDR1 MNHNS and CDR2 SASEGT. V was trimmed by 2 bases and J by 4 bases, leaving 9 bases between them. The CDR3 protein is CASSEPEAYEQYF. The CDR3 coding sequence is TGTGCCAGCAGTGAACCAGAGGCGTACGAGCAGTACTTC.

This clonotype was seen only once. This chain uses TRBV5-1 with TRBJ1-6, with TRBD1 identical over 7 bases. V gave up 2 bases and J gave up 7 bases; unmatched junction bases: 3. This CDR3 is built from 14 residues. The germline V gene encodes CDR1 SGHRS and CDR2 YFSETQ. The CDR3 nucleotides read TGCGCCAGCAGCTTCGACAGGGCAAATTCACCCCTCCACTTT. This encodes CASSFDRANSPLHF.

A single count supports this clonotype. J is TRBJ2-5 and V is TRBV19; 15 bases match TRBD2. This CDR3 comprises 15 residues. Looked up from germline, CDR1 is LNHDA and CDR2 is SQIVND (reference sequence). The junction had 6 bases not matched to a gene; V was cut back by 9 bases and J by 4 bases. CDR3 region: CASMGLAGGGETQYF. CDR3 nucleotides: TGTGCCAGCATGGGACTAGCGGGGGGTGGAGAGACCCAGTACTTC.

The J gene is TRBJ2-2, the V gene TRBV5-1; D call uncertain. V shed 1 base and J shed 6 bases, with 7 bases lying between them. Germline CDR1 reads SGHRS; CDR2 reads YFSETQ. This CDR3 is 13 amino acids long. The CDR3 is CASSLSEAGELFF. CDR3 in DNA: TGCGCCAGCAGCTTGTCCGAGGCCGGGGAGCTGTTTTTT.

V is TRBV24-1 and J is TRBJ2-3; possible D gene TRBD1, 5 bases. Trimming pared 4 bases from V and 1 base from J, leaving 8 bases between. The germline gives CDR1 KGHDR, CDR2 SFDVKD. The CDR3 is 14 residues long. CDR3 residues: CATSDPGRTDTQYF. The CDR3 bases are TGTGCCACCAGTGACCCAGGGCGCACAGATACGCAGTATTTT.

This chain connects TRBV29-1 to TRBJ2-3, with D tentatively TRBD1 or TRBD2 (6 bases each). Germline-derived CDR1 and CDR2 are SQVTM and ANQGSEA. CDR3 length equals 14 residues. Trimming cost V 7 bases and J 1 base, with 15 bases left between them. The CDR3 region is CSAERGVGTDTQYF. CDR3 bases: TGCAGCGCCGAGAGGGGGGTCGGCACAGATACGCAGTATTTT.

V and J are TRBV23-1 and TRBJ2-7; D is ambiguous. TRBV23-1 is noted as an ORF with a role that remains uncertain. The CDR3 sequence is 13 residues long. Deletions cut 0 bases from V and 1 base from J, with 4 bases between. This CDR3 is CASSQSYSYEQYF. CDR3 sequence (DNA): TGCGCCAGCAGTCAATCCTATTCCTACGAGCAGTACTTC.

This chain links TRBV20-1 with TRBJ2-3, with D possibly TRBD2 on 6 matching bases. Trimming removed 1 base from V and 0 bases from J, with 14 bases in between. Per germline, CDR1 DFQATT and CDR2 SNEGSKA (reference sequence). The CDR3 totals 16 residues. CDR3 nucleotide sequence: TGCAGTGCTAGAGGGGGGAGGAAGGTGAGCACAGATACGCAGTATTTT. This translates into CSARGGRKVSTDTQYF.

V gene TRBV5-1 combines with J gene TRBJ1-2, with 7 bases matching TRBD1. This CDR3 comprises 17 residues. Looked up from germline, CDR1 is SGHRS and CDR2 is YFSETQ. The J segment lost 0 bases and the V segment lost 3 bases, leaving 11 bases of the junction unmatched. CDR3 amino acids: CASSSRGDSFTNYGYTF. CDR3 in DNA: TGCGCCAGCAGCTCGCGGGGGGACAGCTTTACTAACTATGGCTACACCTTC.

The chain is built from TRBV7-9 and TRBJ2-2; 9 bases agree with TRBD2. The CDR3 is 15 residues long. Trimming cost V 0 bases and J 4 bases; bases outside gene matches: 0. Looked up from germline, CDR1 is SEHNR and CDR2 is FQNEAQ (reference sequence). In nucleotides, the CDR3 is TGTGCCAGCAGCTTAGCAGCGGGGGGCACCGGGGAGCTGTTTTTT. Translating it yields CASSLAAGGTGELFF.

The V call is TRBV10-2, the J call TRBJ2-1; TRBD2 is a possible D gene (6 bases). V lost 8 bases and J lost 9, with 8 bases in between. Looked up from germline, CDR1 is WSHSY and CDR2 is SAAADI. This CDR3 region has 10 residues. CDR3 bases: TGCGCCAGCGCGCGGGGTGAGCAGTTCTTC. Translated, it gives CASARGEQFF.

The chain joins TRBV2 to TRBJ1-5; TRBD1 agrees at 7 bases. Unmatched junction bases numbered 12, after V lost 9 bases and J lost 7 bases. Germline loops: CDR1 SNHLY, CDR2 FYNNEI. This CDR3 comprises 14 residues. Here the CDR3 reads CASRDRVKAQPQHF. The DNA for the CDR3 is TGTGCCAGTCGCGACAGGGTAAAGGCGCAGCCCCAGCATTTT. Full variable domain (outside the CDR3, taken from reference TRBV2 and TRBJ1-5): EPEVTQTPSHQVTQMGQEVILRCVPISNHLYFYWYRQILGQKVEFLVSFYNNEISEKSEIFDDQFSVERPDGSNFTLKIRSTKLEDSAMYFCASRDRVKAQPQHFGDGTRLSIL.

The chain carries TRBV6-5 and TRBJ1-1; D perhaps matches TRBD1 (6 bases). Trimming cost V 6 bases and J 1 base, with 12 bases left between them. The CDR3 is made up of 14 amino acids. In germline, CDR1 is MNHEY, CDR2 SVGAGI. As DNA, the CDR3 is TGTGCCAGCAGCCAACAGGGAAGGAACACTGAAGCTTTCTTT. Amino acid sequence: CASSQQGRNTEAFF.